One and the same sample provided the 22 T cell receptor beta chains below, sequenced in a study of Graves' ophthalmopathy and Graves' hyperthyroidism (dated by TCRdb to between 2018 and 2020). Sequenced using an Illumina HiSeq 2000. For repertoire sequencing, the TCR beta CDR3 regions were amplified from RNA transcripts. The first round was an RT-PCR using HTBI primers with the Qiagen OneStep RT-PCR kit, and this first round was followed by a second-round multiplex PCR, then size selection and purification. TCRdb applied fastp at Q25 and MiXCR to the public reads, then kept only in-frame beta chains. Rows merge per CDR3 protein into single entries with the most common DNA and genes. This sample comprises 500,000 to 800,000 distinct CDR3 sequences, 35% to 45% of them detected only once. The top ten hold more than 2.5% of the sample. The sequenced material came from peripheral blood. The receptors were sampled from an adult man with Graves' ophthalmopathy.

This clonotype has a count of ten or more. The chain recombines TRBV10-3 with TRBJ1-5; D is undetermined. Deletions cut 2 bases from V and 2 bases from J, with 1 base between. This CDR3 comprises 12 residues. Germline-derived CDR1 and CDR2 are ENHRY and SYGVKD. CDR3 residues: CAISEGNQPQHF. For the CDR3, the DNA is TGTGCCATCAGTGAGGGCAATCAGCCCCAGCATTTT.

The V and J genes are TRBV12-5 and TRBJ2-7, with D perhaps being TRBD1 or TRBD2 (5 bases each). Trimming shortened V by 0 bases and J by 2 bases, and 14 bases separated the two germline ends. Per germline, CDR1 LGHNT and CDR2 FRNRAP. The CDR3 is 16 amino acids. The CDR3: CASGLVLRDLPYEQYF. The CDR3 DNA reads TGTGCTAGTGGTTTGGTACTAAGGGACCTCCCCTACGAGCAGTACTTC.

This chain links TRBV5-6 with TRBJ1-5, with 9 bases lining up with TRBD1. V dropped 0 bases and J dropped 14; count of bases not matched to a gene: 9. The CDR3 is 14 residues long. CDR1 and CDR2 from the germline V gene are SGHDT and YYEEEE. The CDR3 DNA follows: TGTGCCAGCAGCTTGGGGGGACAGGGATCCTACGAGCATTTT. It codes for CASSLGGQGSYEHF. Based on the CDR3 plus reference TRBV5-6 and TRBJ1-5, the full variable domain is DAGVTQSPTHLIKTRGQQVTLRCSPKSGHDTVSWYQQALGQGPQFIFQYYEEEERQRGNFPDRFSGHQFPNYSSELNVNALLLGDSALYLCASSLGGQGSYEHFGDGTRLSIL.

The V call is TRBV4-2, the J call TRBJ2-7; 10 bases are a match to TRBD1. Germline V gene lookup returns CDR1 LGHNA and CDR2 YNFKEQ. The trim removed 5 bases at V and 3 bases at J, leaving 10 bases unmatched. The CDR3 loop spans 16 amino acids. The CDR3 nucleotides read TGTGCCAGCAGCAATCAGGGGTGGGACAGGGGCTACGAGCAGTACTTC. Protein product: CASSNQGWDRGYEQYF.

The V gene is TRBV7-9, the J gene TRBJ2-7; 9 positions agree with TRBD1. V shed 2 bases, J shed 2 bases, and the junction held 7 bases outside the gene matches. The germline CDR1 and CDR2 sequences are SEHNR and FQNEAQ (reference sequence). This CDR3 contains 16 residues. The CDR3 DNA reads as TGTGCCAGCAGCTTAAGGGGGACAGGGCTACCCTACGAGCAGTACTTC. This sequence encodes CASSLRGTGLPYEQYF. The full variable domain, its missing parts supplied by reference TRBV7-9 and TRBJ2-7, is DTGVSQNPRHKITKRGQNVTFRCDPISEHNRLYWYRQTLGQGPEFLTYFQNEAQLEKSRLLSDRFSAERPKGSFSTLEIQRTEQGDSAMYLCASSLRGTGLPYEQYFGPGTRLTVT.

At least ten counts were recorded for this clonotype. This sequence joins TRBV7-2 and TRBJ2-5; D uncertain. Trimming left V 2 bases short and J 5 bases short, with 9 bases between. CDR1 and CDR2 from the germline V gene are SGHTA and FQGNSA. This CDR3 is 13 amino acids long. CDR3 coding DNA: TGTGCCAGCAGCTTATTGCGGTACGAGACCCAGTACTTC. Its protein product is CASSLLRYETQYF.

This sequence joins TRBV10-3 and TRBJ1-1; TRBD1 matches 8 bases. CDR3 length: 14 residues. The junction had 3 bases not matched to a gene; V was cut back by 5 bases and J by 1 base. Germline CDR1 is ENHRY and CDR2 is SYGVKD. CDR3 region: CAISFQGANTEAFF. CDR3 nucleotides: TGTGCCATCAGTTTTCAGGGGGCGAACACTGAAGCTTTCTTT.

The rearrangement joins TRBV29-1 to TRBJ1-1; D remains ambiguous. Per the germline V gene, CDR1 is SQVTM and CDR2 is ANQGSEA. The CDR3 contains 12 residues. CDR3 DNA sequence: TGCAGTTTAACGGGAGGGATTACTGAAGCTTTCTTT. This encodes CSLTGGITEAFF.

This clonotype was detected ten times or more. The chain employs TRBV19 and TRBJ1-3; 7 bases are a match to TRBD1. Germline V gene sequence: CDR1 LNHDA, CDR2 SQIVND (reference sequence). After removal of 3 bases from V and 5 bases from J, the junction contained 7 bases not matched to a gene. This CDR3 region has 15 residues. CDR3 loop: CASSMGTALRNTIYF. The CDR3 DNA reads TGTGCCAGTAGTATGGGGACAGCCCTCAGAAACACCATATATTTT.

This clonotype was detected a few times. The genes are TRBV7-3 and TRBJ2-6; D is possibly TRBD1 (6 bases). The CDR3 consists of 21 residues. V lost 4 bases and J 0 bases, leaving 25 bases between the germline ends. Germline CDR1 reads SGHTA; CDR2 reads FQGTGA. The chain's CDR3 is CASSYWTGIGLQGSGANVLTF. The CDR3 coding sequence is TGTGCCAGCAGCTACTGGACGGGAATCGGATTACAGGGCTCTGGGGCCAACGTCCTGACTTTC.

This clonotype was found many times. The chain has TRBV9 and TRBJ1-6, with TRBD1 matching 7 bases. The trim removed 3 bases at V and 5 bases at J, leaving 5 bases unmatched. This CDR3 has 15 amino acids. The V gene's germline CDR1 is SGDLS and CDR2 YYNGEE. The CDR3 DNA sequence: TGTGCCAGCAGCGGGGGGACAGCTGATAATTCACCCCTCCACTTT. Amino acids: CASSGGTADNSPLHF.

This chain joins TRBV19 and TRBJ1-5; D not resolved. From germline, CDR1 is LNHDA and CDR2 SQIVND (reference sequence). V gave up 6 bases and J gave up 11 bases, with 23 bases separating them. CDR3 length equals 15 residues. The CDR3 sequence: CASRRLAGGLETQHF. CDR3 DNA: TGTGCCAGTAGGCGACTAGCGGGAGGGCTGGAGACCCAGCATTTT.

The chain has TRBV7-9 and TRBJ2-1; D not resolved. The V end was cut by 2 bases, the J end by 5 bases, with 10 bases between. CDR3 length: 14 amino acids. From germline, CDR1 is SEHNR and CDR2 FQNEAQ (reference sequence). CDR3 residues: CASSLSLGNNEQFF. The CDR3 coding sequence is TGTGCCAGCAGCTTATCTTTGGGCAACAATGAGCAGTTCTTC.

This clonotype came up once. No conserved phenylalanine or tryptophan ends this CDR3, so it is likely a read error. Because the CDR3's place on the DNA is in doubt, the DNA is left out and the CDR3 is given as listed by TCRdb. V is TRBV7-9 and J is TRBJ1-1. Germline V gives CDR1 SEHNR, CDR2 FQNEAQ (reference sequence). The CDR3 spans 9 residues, counting both ends. CDR3 amino acids: CASSYDLGT.

This clonotype was seen a few times. V and J are TRBV30 and TRBJ1-1; no reliable D call. The germline CDR1 and CDR2 sequences are GTSNPN and SVGIG (reference sequence). The V end lost 0 bases, the J end lost 11 bases, and 10 bases lay between the germline ends. There are 11 residues in the CDR3. CDR3 DNA sequence: TGTGCCTGGAGTGTTTTGTCAGACGCTTTCTTT. Translating it yields CAWSVLSDAFF.

As to this clonotype: Sequence at one end of the junction differs from germline and may be a read error. The chain has TRBV7-2 and TRBJ1-1, with 8 bases lining up with TRBD1. The CDR3 totals 14 residues. The germline CDR1 and CDR2 sequences are SGHTA and FQGNSA. The CDR3 sequence is CASSLPGGGSEAFF. The CDR3 DNA follows: TGCGCCAGCAGCTTGCCAGGGGGCGGCAGCGAAGCTTTCTTT.

This clonotype was detected many times. The V call is TRBV2, the J call TRBJ2-3, with TRBD1 matching 8 bases. CDR3 length: 14 residues. V was pared by 6 bases and J by 9 bases, with 11 bases of the junction left unmatched. CDR1 and CDR2 (germline): SNHLY, FYNNEI. CDR3 protein: CASSGPTGVETQYF. CDR3 DNA sequence: TGTGCCAGCAGCGGACCGACAGGGGTCGAGACGCAGTATTTT.

In this sample, this clonotype turned up a few times. The V gene is TRBV5-8, the J gene TRBJ1-1, with a possible D match to TRBD1 (6 bases). CDR3 length equals 15 residues. V shed 1 base and J shed 0 bases, with 10 bases lying between them. Germline lookup yields CDR1 SGHTS and CDR2 YDEGEE. CDR3 sequence: CASSLPDRMNTEAFF. The CDR3 region has the DNA TGTGCCAGCAGCTTGCCCGACAGGATGAACACTGAAGCTTTCTTT. Full variable domain (remainder filled in from reference TRBV5-8 and TRBJ1-1): EAGVTQSPTHLIKTRGQQATLRCSPISGHTSVYWYQQALGLGLQFLLWYDEGEERNRGNFPPRFSGRQFPNYSSELNVNALELEDSALYLCASSLPDRMNTEAFFGQGTRLTVV.

This clonotype was recorded at least ten times. The chain joins TRBV7-2 to TRBJ1-5; 7 positions match TRBD1. Trimming removed 5 bases from V and 3 bases from J; junction bases left unmatched: 10. Germline V gives CDR1 SGHTA, CDR2 FQGNSA. This CDR3 is 16 amino acids long. The CDR3 DNA sequence: TGTGCCAGCAGCGGTCGACCGGGACAGATCAATCAGCCCCAGCATTTT. Its protein is CASSGRPGQINQPQHF.

A single count supports this clonotype. The rearrangement joins TRBV6-5 to TRBJ2-7; D is uncertain. The germline CDR1 and CDR2 sequences are MNHEY and SVGAGI. CDR3 length: 12 residues. The V gene lost 4 bases and the J gene lost 9 bases, with 13 bases spanning the gap. CDR3: CASSSVGNGQYF. The CDR3 DNA follows: TGTGCCAGCAGTTCAGTGGGGAACGGGCAGTACTTC.

There are many counts of this clonotype. The V and J genes are TRBV20-1 and TRBJ1-2; D is possibly TRBD1 (6 bases). CDR1 is DFQATT and CDR2 is SNEGSKA in the germline V gene (reference sequence). CDR3 length equals 15 residues. V was pared by 0 bases and J by 0 bases, with 11 bases between. The DNA of the CDR3 is TGCAGTGCTAGAGAATTGGACAGTCCTAACTATGGCTACACCTTC. Translating it yields CSARELDSPNYGYTF.

This rearrangement joins TRBV25-1 to TRBJ2-3; 7 bases match TRBD1. This CDR3 region has 14 residues. Trimming took 6 bases from V and 2 from J; bases not matched to a gene: 5. Germline V gene data show CDR1 as MGHDK and CDR2 as SYGVNS. The CDR3 reads CASSRDSSTDTQYF. In nucleotides, the CDR3 is TGTGCCAGCAGCCGGGACAGCTCCACAGATACGCAGTATTTT. Complete variable domain (other parts from reference TRBV25-1 and TRBJ2-3): EADIYQTPRYLVIGTGKKITLECSQTMGHDKMYWYQQDPGMELHLIHYSYGVNSTEKGDLSSESTVSRIRTEHFPLTLESARPSHTSQYLCASSRDSSTDTQYFGPGTRLTVL.